The rows below give T cell receptor beta chains drawn from one sample of a study of cytomegalovirus exposure and HLA in healthy donors. TCRdb's table, derived via immunoSEQ multiplex PCR, lists solely in-frame clones and lacks some. The table lists roughly 180,000 clones, 84% of them singletons. The sequenced sample consisted of PBMCs. Receptor source: a man aged 18-30 years in good health and CMV-seronegative. CDR3s include the opening cysteine and the closing phenylalanine or tryptophan. Each record gives: D gene, clone size, J gene, V gene, CDR3 length, CDR3 protein, CDR3 DNA. A D gene is named only where the DNA matches it firmly. Some rows mark clone size as missing; the rest say once, few, many or name a class of expanded clone.

NA,NA,TRBJ1-5,TRBV10-3,17,CAISESSGARVGQPQHF,TGTGCCATCAGTGAGTCATCAGGGGCGCGGGTTGGGCAGCCCCAGCATTTT
NA,NA,TRBJ1-1,TRBV30,13,CAWTQVMNTEAFF,TGTGCCTGGACCCAGGTCATGAACACTGAAGCTTTCTTT
NA,NA,TRBJ2-3,TRBV9,14,CASSPRARADTQYF,TGTGCCAGCAGCCCACGTGCTCGCGCAGATACGCAGTATTTT
TRBD2,once,TRBJ2-5,TRBV5-1,16,CASSLVRTSARLEQYF,TGCGCCAGCAGCTTGGTGCGGACTAGCGCTCGATTGGAGCAGTACTTC
NA,NA,TRBJ2-1,TRBV28,16,CASSLWSGRSYNEQFF,TGTGCCAGCAGTTTATGGAGCGGACGCTCCTACAATGAGCAGTTCTTC
NA,once,TRBJ2-1,TRBV5-6,13,CASSFPANYEQFF,TGTGCCAGCAGCTTCCCAGCGAACTATGAGCAGTTCTTC
NA,NA,TRBJ2-1,TRBV27,14,CASSRQGGYNEQFF,TGTGCCAGCAGCCGGCAGGGGGGTTACAATGAGCAGTTCTTC
NA,NA,TRBJ1-2,TRBV12-5,13,CASGLLSGYGYTF,TGTGCTAGTGGTTTGTTGAGTGGCTATGGCTACACCTTC
NA,NA,TRBJ1-3,TRBV11-2,15,CASSLDSRGGNTIYF,TGTGCCAGCAGCTTAGACAGCAGAGGAGGAAACACCATATATTTT
NA,NA,TRBJ1-1,TRBV5-4,15,CASSTRGRMNTEAFF,TGTGCCAGCAGCACCAGGGGACGCATGAACACTGAAGCTTTCTTT
NA,NA,TRBJ2-3,TRBV14,14,CASSQGASTDTQYF,TGTGCCAGCAGCCAGGGGGCTAGCACAGATACGCAGTATTTT
NA,few,TRBJ2-3,TRBV28,15,CASSSGSAGTDTQYF,TGTGCCAGCAGTTCCGGGAGCGCCGGCACAGATACGCAGTATTTT
TRBD1,NA,TRBJ1-5,TRBV14,16,CASSQVGTEPNQPQHF,TGTGCCAGCAGCCAAGTTGGGACAGAGCCCAATCAGCCCCAGCATTTT
NA,NA,TRBJ2-1,TRBV2,10,CASRGGEQFF,TGTGCCAGCAGAGGGGGTGAGCAGTTCTTC
NA,NA,TRBJ2-5,TRBV5-1,13,CASSSRFKETQYF,TGCGCCAGCAGCTCTAGGTTCAAAGAGACCCAGTACTTC
TRBD1,NA,TRBJ1-3,TRBV6-6,15,CASRGTGDGGNTIYF,TGTGCCAGCAGAGGGACAGGGGATGGTGGAAACACCATATATTTT
NA,NA,TRBJ1-5,TRBV9,15,CASSLAGNSNQPQHF,TGTGCCAGCAGCTTGGCGGGAAATAGCAATCAGCCCCAGCATTTT
TRBD2,once,TRBJ2-1,TRBV10-3,14,CAVRGTSGMNEQFF,TGTGCCGTCAGAGGGACTAGCGGGATGAATGAGCAGTTCTTC
NA,NA,TRBJ2-7,TRBV15,16,CATSRRPTGVTYEQYF,TGTGCCACCAGCAGACGACCGACAGGTGTTACCTACGAGCAGTACTTC
TRBD1,NA,TRBJ2-1,TRBV5-1,15,CASSLGSRGHSEQFF,TGCGCCAGCAGCTTGGGTAGCAGGGGGCACAGTGAGCAGTTCTTC
NA,once,TRBJ1-1,TRBV18,15,CASSPINGGNTEAFF,TGTGCCAGCTCACCAATCAACGGTGGGAACACTGAAGCTTTCTTT
TRBD1,few,TRBJ1-1,TRBV6-1,14,CASSEMTGRTEAFF,TGTGCCAGCAGTGAAATGACAGGGCGCACTGAAGCTTTCTTT
NA,NA,TRBJ1-4,TRBV29-1,13,CSVEVGEGEKLFF,TGCAGCGTTGAAGTAGGAGAGGGCGAAAAACTGTTTTTT
NA,NA,TRBJ2-1,TRBV9,15,CASSAAGYSYNEQFF,TGTGCCAGCAGCGCAGCGGGTTACTCCTACAATGAGCAGTTCTTC
TRBD1,NA,TRBJ1-4,TRBV28,14,CAITKQGTNEKLFF,TGTGCCATCACAAAACAGGGGACTAATGAAAAACTGTTTTTT
NA,NA,TRBJ2-1,TRBV6-5,13,CASSEGQTPGQFF,TGTGCCAGCAGTGAAGGACAGACCCCCGGGCAGTTCTTC
NA,NA,TRBJ2-3,TRBV7-6,15,CASSQNYRATDTQYF,TGTGCCAGCAGTCAAAACTACAGGGCCACAGATACGCAGTATTTT
NA,NA,TRBJ2-3,TRBV5-1,14,CASGPTGITDTQYF,TGCGCCAGCGGACCAACGGGGATCACAGATACGCAGTATTTT
NA,NA,TRBJ2-5,TRBV18,14,CASSPRLIQETQYF,TGTGCCAGCTCACCACGGCTGATCCAAGAGACCCAGTACTTC
NA,NA,TRBJ2-2,TRBV25-1,14,CASTPAGETGELFF,TGTGCCAGCACCCCCGCCGGAGAAACCGGGGAGCTGTTTTTT
TRBD1,NA,TRBJ2-1,TRBV28,11,CASNRGPEQFF,TGTGCCAGCAACAGGGGGCCTGAGCAGTTCTTC
NA,NA,TRBJ1-4,TRBV7-9,12,CASRVGTEKLFF,TGTGCCAGCAGGGTTGGTACAGAAAAACTGTTTTTT
NA,NA,TRBJ2-7,TRBV7-9,12,CSSSWRGYEQYF,TGTTCCAGCAGCTGGAGAGGCTACGAGCAGTACTTC
TRBD1,NA,TRBJ2-5,TRBV19,14,CASSRGTVQETQYF,TGTGCCAGTAGTAGAGGGACAGTCCAAGAGACCCAGTACTTC
NA,NA,TRBJ2-5,TRBV11-2,14,CASSFTASRETQYF,TGTGCCAGCAGCTTTACCGCGAGCCGCGAGACCCAGTACTTC
TRBD2,NA,TRBJ2-2,TRBV27,15,CASSFLGGEPGELFF,TGTGCCAGCAGTTTTTTGGGGGGGGAGCCCGGGGAGCTGTTTTTT
TRBD1,NA,TRBJ2-7,TRBV5-1,15,CASSGDRGSEHEQYF,TGTGCCAGCAGCGGGGACAGGGGGTCTGAACACGAGCAGTACTTC
NA,NA,TRBJ2-5,TRBV2,14,CAKNRAEGVETQYF,TGTGCCAAAAACAGGGCTGAAGGTGTAGAGACCCAGTACTTC
TRBD1,NA,TRBJ2-1,TRBV7-9,15,CASSDRDRSNNEQFF,TGTGCCAGCAGCGACCGGGACAGAAGTAACAATGAGCAGTTCTTC
TRBD2,NA,TRBJ2-7,TRBV5-1,16,CASSLGGTSGSYEQYF,TGCGCCAGCAGCTTGGGGGGTACTAGCGGTTCCTACGAGCAGTACTTC
NA,NA,TRBJ2-5,TRBV7-9,15,CASSLHLQGWVTQYF,TGTGCCAGCAGCCTCCATTTACAGGGATGGGTGACCCAGTACTTC
NA,NA,TRBJ1-5,TRBV28,15,CASSSMGQEGQPQHF,TGTGCCAGCAGTTCCATGGGTCAAGAGGGTCAGCCCCAGCATTTT
NA,NA,TRBJ2-7,TRBV7-2,14,CASRPLRGRYEQYF,TGTGCCAGCAGGCCGCTTCGGGGGAGATACGAGCAGTACTTC
NA,NA,TRBJ2-3,TRBV6-1,13,CASSEGRGYTQYF,TGTGCCAGCAGTGAAGGCAGGGGTTATACGCAGTATTTT
NA,NA,TRBJ2-7,TRBV4-1,16,CASSQVPLAALYEQYF,TGCGCCAGCAGCCAGGTCCCATTAGCAGCCCTATACGAGCAGTACTTC
TRBD1,once,TRBJ2-7,TRBV29-1,13,CSVGGTGAGEQYF,TGCAGCGTTGGTGGGACAGGGGCTGGCGAGCAGTACTTC
TRBD2,NA,TRBJ2-1,TRBV6-4,15,CASSEVAGDSNEQFF,TGTGCCAGCAGTGAAGTAGCGGGAGATTCCAATGAGCAGTTCTTC
NA,NA,TRBJ2-7,TRBV19,14,CASSIEVGRYEQYF,TGTGCCAGTAGTATAGAGGTGGGCCGCTACGAGCAGTACTTC
TRBD1,NA,TRBJ2-7,TRBV27,16,CASSDPPGTGVGEQYF,TGTGCCAGCAGTGACCCCCCGGGGACAGGGGTTGGCGAGCAGTACTTC